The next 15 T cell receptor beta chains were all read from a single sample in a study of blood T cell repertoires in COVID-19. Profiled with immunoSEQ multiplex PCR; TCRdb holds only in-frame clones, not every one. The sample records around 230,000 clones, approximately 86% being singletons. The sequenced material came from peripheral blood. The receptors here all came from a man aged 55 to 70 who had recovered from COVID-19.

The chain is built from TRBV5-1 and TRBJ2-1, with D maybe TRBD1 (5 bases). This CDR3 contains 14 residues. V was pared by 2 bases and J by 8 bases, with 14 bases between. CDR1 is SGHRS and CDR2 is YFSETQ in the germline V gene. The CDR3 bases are TGCGCCAGCAGCTTCGGGCAGGGCAACGATGAGCAGTTCTTC. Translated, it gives CASSFGQGNDEQFF.

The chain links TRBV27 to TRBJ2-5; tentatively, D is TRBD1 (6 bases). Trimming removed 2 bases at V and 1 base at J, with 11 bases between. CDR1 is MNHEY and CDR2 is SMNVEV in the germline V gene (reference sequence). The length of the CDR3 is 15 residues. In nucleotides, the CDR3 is TGTGCCAGCAGTTTAATGGGGGCATCCCAAGAGACCCAGTACTTC. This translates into CASSLMGASQETQYF.

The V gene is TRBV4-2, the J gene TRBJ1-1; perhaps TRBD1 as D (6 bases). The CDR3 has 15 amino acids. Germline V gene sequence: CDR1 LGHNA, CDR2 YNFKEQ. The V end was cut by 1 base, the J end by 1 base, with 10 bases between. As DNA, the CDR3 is TGTGCCAGCAGCCAAGCGACAGGCGGGAACACTGAAGCTTTCTTT. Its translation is CASSQATGGNTEAFF.

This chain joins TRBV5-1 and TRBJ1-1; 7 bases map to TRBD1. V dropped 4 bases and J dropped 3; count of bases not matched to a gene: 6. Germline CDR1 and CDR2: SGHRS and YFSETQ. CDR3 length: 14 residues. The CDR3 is CASSPGQRYTEAFF. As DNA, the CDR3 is TGCGCCAGCAGCCCGGGACAGAGATACACTGAAGCTTTCTTT. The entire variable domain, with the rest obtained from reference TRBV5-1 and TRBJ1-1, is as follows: KAGVTQTPRYLIKTRGQQVTLSCSPISGHRSVSWYQQTPGQGLQFLFEYFSETQRNKGNFPGRFSGRQFSNSRSEMNVSTLELGDSALYLCASSPGQRYTEAFFGQGTRLTVV.

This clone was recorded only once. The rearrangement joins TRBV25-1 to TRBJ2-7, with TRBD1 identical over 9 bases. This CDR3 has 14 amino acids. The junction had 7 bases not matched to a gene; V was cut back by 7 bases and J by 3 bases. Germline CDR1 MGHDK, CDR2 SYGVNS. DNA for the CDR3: TGTGCCAGCATCAAGCCGGACAGGGGCTACGAGCAGTACGTC. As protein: CASIKPDRGYEQYV.

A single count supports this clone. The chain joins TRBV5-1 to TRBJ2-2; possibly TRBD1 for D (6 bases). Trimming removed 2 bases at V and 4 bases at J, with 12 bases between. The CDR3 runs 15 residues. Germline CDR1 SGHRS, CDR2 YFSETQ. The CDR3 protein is CASSLQGQSTGELFF. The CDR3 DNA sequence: TGCGCCAGCAGCTTACAGGGACAAAGCACCGGGGAGCTGTTTTTT.

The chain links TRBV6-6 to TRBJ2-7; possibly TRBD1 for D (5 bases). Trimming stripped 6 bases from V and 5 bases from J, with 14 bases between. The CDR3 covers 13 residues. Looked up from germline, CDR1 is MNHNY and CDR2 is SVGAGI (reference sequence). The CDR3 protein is CASRDGAQNEQYV. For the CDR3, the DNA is TGTGCCAGCAGAGATGGGGCCCAAAACGAGCAGTACGTC.

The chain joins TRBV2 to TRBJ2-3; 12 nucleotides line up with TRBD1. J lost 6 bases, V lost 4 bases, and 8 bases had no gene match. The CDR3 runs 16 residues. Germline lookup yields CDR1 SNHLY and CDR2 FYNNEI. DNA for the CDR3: TGTGCCAGCAGTGCGAGGGGGACAGGGGGCTGGGATACGCAGTATTTT. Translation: CASSARGTGGWDTQYF.

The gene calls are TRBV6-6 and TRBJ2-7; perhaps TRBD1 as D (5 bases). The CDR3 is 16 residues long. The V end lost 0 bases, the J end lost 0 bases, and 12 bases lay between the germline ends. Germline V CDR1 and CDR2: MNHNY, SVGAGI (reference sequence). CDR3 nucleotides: TGTGCCAGCAGTTACTCGATGACAGCTCCCTCCTACGAGCAGTACTTC. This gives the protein CASSYSMTAPSYEQYF.

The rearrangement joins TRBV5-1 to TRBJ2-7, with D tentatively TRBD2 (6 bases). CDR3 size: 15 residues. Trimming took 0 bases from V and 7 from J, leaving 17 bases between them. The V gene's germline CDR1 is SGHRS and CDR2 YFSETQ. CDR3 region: CASSLADDRGWEQYF. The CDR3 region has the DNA TGCGCCAGCAGCTTGGCTGATGACCGGGGGTGGGAGCAGTACTTC.

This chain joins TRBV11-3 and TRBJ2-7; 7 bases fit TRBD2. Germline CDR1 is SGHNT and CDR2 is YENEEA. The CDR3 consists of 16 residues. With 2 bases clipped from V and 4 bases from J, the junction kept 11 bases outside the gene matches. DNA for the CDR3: TGTGCCAGCAGCTTACCAGCGGGGCAGCCCTCATACGAGCAGTACGTC. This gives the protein CASSLPAGQPSYEQYV.

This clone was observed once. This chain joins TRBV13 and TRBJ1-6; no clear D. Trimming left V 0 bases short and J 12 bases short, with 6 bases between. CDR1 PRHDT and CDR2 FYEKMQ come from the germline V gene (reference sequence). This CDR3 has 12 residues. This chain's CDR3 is CASSLGPEPLHF. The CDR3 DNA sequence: TGTGCCAGCAGCTTAGGCCCAGAACCCCTCCACTTT.

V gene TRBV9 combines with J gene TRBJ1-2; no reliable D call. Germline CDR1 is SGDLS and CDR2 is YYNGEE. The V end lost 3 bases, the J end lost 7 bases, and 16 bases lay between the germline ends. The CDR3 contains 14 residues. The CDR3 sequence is CASSAIAGPFGYTF. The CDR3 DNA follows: TGTGCCAGCAGCGCTATCGCGGGCCCGTTTGGCTACACCTTC. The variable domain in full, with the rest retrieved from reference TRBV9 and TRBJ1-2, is DSGVTQTPKHLITATGQRVTLRCSPRSGDLSVYWYQQSLDQGLQFLIQYYNGEERAKGNILERFSAQQFPDLHSELNLSSLELGDSALYFCASSAIAGPFGYTFGSGTRLTVV.

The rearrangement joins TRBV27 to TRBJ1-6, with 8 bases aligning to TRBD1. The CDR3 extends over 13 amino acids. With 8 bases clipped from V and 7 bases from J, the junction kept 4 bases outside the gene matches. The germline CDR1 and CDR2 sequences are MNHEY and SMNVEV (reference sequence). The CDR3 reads CASGGTGNSPLHF. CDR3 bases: TGTGCCAGCGGAGGGACAGGCAATTCACCCCTCCACTTT.

CDR3 region: CASSSDRANTEAFF. The CDR3 DNA follows: TGTGCCAGCAGTTCGGACAGGGCGAACACTGAAGCTTTCTTT. The V gene is TRBV6-4, the J gene TRBJ1-1; TRBD1 agrees at 8 bases. Germline V gene lookup returns CDR1 MRHNA and CDR2 SNTAGT. With 5 bases clipped from V and 1 base from J, the junction kept 3 bases outside the gene matches. The CDR3 consists of 14 residues.